One and the same sample provided the 17 T cell receptor beta chains below, sequenced in a study of blood T cell repertoires in COVID-19. TCRdb's copy holds only in-frame clones and misses some; the assay was immunoSEQ multiplex PCR. Among 110,000 or so clones listed, approximately 85% were seen once. Sequenced input: peripheral blood. The receptors stem from a woman aged 55-70 years with COVID-19, enrolled during active disease.

The chain is built from TRBV6-1 and TRBJ1-2; D is perhaps TRBD1 (5 bases). Germline-derived CDR1 and CDR2 are MNHNS and SASEGT. V dropped 3 bases and J dropped 5 bases, with 7 bases sitting between them. The CDR3 is 12 residues long. The CDR3 coding sequence is TGTGCCAGCAGTGAGGGGGGGTATGGCTACACCTTC. Translated, it gives CASSEGGYGYTF.

This clone was detected only a few times. The chain joins TRBV10-1 to TRBJ2-3; D perhaps matches TRBD1 (5 bases). CDR3 length equals 14 residues. Trimming left V 8 bases short and J 0 bases short, with 12 bases between. Germline CDR1 WNHNN, CDR2 SYGVQD (reference sequence). The CDR3 bases are TGCGCCAGCCAGTTAAGGGGTAGCACAGATACGCAGTATTTT. Translated, it gives CASQLRGSTDTQYF.

This clone was detected only once. The chain carries TRBV14 and TRBJ2-2; 10 bases are a match to TRBD1. Germline lookup yields CDR1 SGHDN and CDR2 FVKESK. J was trimmed by 4 bases and V by 8 bases; bases with no gene match: 13. The CDR3 is 17 amino acids. CDR3 amino acids: CASDVPKGQGITGELFF. The CDR3 region has the DNA TGTGCCAGCGACGTTCCAAAGGGACAGGGGATCACCGGGGAGCTGTTTTTT.

This clone was observed once. The V and J genes are TRBV4-2 and TRBJ2-7, with 10 bases lining up with TRBD2. CDR3 length: 17 residues. CDR1 and CDR2 from the germline V gene are LGHNA and YNFKEQ. V dropped 1 base and J dropped 4; count of bases not matched to a gene: 10. The CDR3 bases are TGTGCCAGCAGCCAAGGACCTTCCATAGCGGGGGGTTACGAGCAGTACTTC. It translates to CASSQGPSIAGGYEQYF.

V gene TRBV7-9 combines with J gene TRBJ1-5, with D unclear. Trimming stripped 1 base from V and 0 bases from J, with 10 bases between. CDR3 length equals 16 residues. The germline V gene encodes CDR1 SEHNR and CDR2 FQNEAQ (reference sequence). The CDR3 region is CASSLGPSVSNQPQHF. The CDR3 DNA reads TGTGCCAGCAGCTTAGGCCCAAGCGTTAGCAATCAGCCCCAGCATTTT.

The J gene is TRBJ1-1, the V gene TRBV10-3; possibly TRBD1 for D (6 bases). Trimming pared 5 bases from V and 3 bases from J, leaving 16 bases between. The germline V gene has CDR1 ENHRY and CDR2 SYGVKD. This CDR3 contains 15 residues. The DNA for the CDR3 is TGTGCCATCAGTAAACGGCCGGGACAAGACACTGAAGCTTTCTTT. Translating gives CAISKRPGQDTEAFF.

A note on this clone: An end of the junction does not agree with germline; a read error may underlie this. Other DNA sequences in this specimen translate into the identical CDR3. V is TRBV12-5 and J is TRBJ2-5, with D maybe TRBD1 (8 bases). Germline V gives CDR1 LGHNT, CDR2 FRNRAP. CDR3 length: 17 amino acids. The CDR3 nucleotides read TGTGCTTGTGGTTTGGGGGGGACAGGTGGGCAACAAGAGACCCAGTACTTC. This gives the protein CACGLGGTGGQQETQYF.

The chain carries TRBV2 and TRBJ1-2; 7 nucleotides match TRBD1. J gave up 0 bases and V 7 bases, and 5 bases lay outside the gene matches. The CDR3 is 14 amino acids. The germline gives CDR1 SNHLY, CDR2 FYNNEI. The CDR3 region has the DNA TGTGCCAGCAAAACAGGGGCAACTAACTATGGCTACACCTTC. This translates into CASKTGATNYGYTF.

This clone was seen just once. The genes are TRBV3-1 (or the pseudogene TRBV3-2) and TRBJ1-1, with 8 bases aligning to TRBD1. The CDR3 is 16 residues long. Looked up from germline, CDR1 is LGHDT and CDR2 is YNNKEL (reference sequence). The ends lost 0 bases at V and 10 bases at J; junction bases unmatched: 13. CDR3 loop: CASSQDRGVGTGGAFF. CDR3 in DNA: TGTGCCAGCAGCCAAGACCGCGGTGTTGGGACAGGCGGAGCTTTCTTT.

V gene TRBV5-1 combines with J gene TRBJ1-3; tentative D call: TRBD1 (6 bases). V was clipped by 2 bases and J by 2 bases, with 11 bases between them. The germline gives CDR1 SGHRS, CDR2 YFSETQ. The CDR3 length is 15 residues. The CDR3 DNA sequence: TGCGCCAGCAGCTTTCAGGGGTCGGCTGGAAACACCATATATTTT. It specifies CASSFQGSAGNTIYF.

The chain employs TRBV9 and TRBJ1-1; 8 positions agree with TRBD1. The V and J ends lost 2 bases and 8 bases, in that order; junction bases with no gene match: 11. This CDR3 is built from 15 residues. Germline assignment: CDR1 SGDLS and CDR2 YYNGEE. As DNA, the CDR3 is TGTGCCAGCAGCGTTCCGGCCAGGGGGCCGGGGGAAGCTTTCTTT. Amino acids: CASSVPARGPGEAFF. The full variable domain, its missing parts supplied by reference TRBV9 and TRBJ1-1, is DSGVTQTPKHLITATGQRVTLRCSPRSGDLSVYWYQQSLDQGLQFLIQYYNGEERAKGNILERFSAQQFPDLHSELNLSSLELGDSALYFCASSVPARGPGEAFFGQGTRLTVV.

There are a few counts of this clone. The chain has TRBV5-1 and TRBJ1-2, with TRBD1 matching 7 bases. The CDR3 loop spans 18 amino acids. Losses at the gene ends were 0 bases for V and 0 bases for J; bases not matched to a gene: 11. CDR1 SGHRS and CDR2 YFSETQ come from the germline V gene. The CDR3 loop is CASSLGYRGGYSNYGYTF. The CDR3 DNA reads TGCGCCAGCAGCTTGGGTTACAGGGGAGGCTATTCTAACTATGGCTACACCTTC.

V is TRBV28 and J is TRBJ1-5; 7 positions match TRBD1. With 7 bases clipped from V and 7 bases from J, the junction kept 13 bases outside the gene matches. The germline V gene has CDR1 MDHEN and CDR2 SYDVKM. CDR3 length equals 15 residues. The CDR3 sequence is CASNYPRGVGQPQHF. CDR3 DNA sequence: TGTGCCAGCAATTACCCCAGGGGGGTTGGGCAGCCCCAGCATTTT.

The gene calls are TRBV21-1 and TRBJ2-5; the table's TRBD2 call for D was not verified on the DNA. TRBV21-1 has pseudogene status. The CDR3 is 18 amino acids. The CDR3 bases are TGTGCCAGCAGCAAAGATGATGGGCGGGGGTCGGTGAAAGAGACCCAGTACTTC. The encoded protein is CASSKDDGRGSVKETQYF.

The CDR3 loop reads CASSIIGQVSYEQYF. The CDR3, as DNA: TGTGCCAGTAGTATTATAGGACAGGTCTCCTACGAGCAGTACTTC. V usage is TRBV19 and J usage is TRBJ2-7; 7 positions agree with TRBD1. Germline V CDR1 and CDR2: LNHDA, SQIVND (reference sequence). V gave up 3 bases and J gave up 0 bases; unmatched junction bases: 5. The CDR3 consists of 15 residues.

The rearrangement links TRBV7-9 to TRBJ2-3; D gene unclear. Trimming took off 1 base at V and 4 bases at J, with 6 bases between the two ends. The CDR3 covers 13 residues. The V gene's germline CDR1 is SEHNR and CDR2 FQNEAQ (reference sequence). The DNA of the CDR3 is TGTGCCAGCAGCTTAGATGGGCCAGATACGCAGTATTTT. This encodes CASSLDGPDTQYF.

Note on this clone: Additional DNA sequences in this sample encode the identical CDR3. This chain joins TRBV9 and TRBJ2-3, with TRBD2 matching 13 bases. Germline trimming cut 3 bases from V and 0 bases from J; bases unmatched to any gene: 7. Germline V gene sequence: CDR1 SGDLS, CDR2 YYNGEE. The CDR3 loop spans 18 amino acids. CDR3: CASSDGLAGAHSTDTQYF. CDR3 nucleotide sequence: TGTGCCAGCAGCGACGGACTAGCGGGGGCTCATAGCACAGATACGCAGTATTTT.